These T cell receptor beta chains were read from a single sample in a study of beta chain features in type 1 diabetes. This table comes from immunoSEQ multiplex PCR, and its TCRdb copy is limited to in-frame clones, with some not included. This repertoire shows 95,000 to 150,000 clones, around 16% found once; its top ten account for 2.6%. Specimen: central memory CD4+ T cells from blood. These receptors came from a young man with type 1 diabetes. Each CDR3 is given with its conserved first and last residue. A D gene is named only where the DNA matches it firmly. The size field is filled for only some rows; it gives once, few, many or a size class.

>few|TRBJ2-3|-|TRBV6-5|13
TGTGCCAGCAGTACCCACGGGGCAGATACGCAGTATTTT
CASSTHGADTQYF
>-|TRBJ2-1|-|TRBV10-3|13
TGTGCCATTGGACCGCAAGATCCCCATGAGCAGTTCTTC
CAIGPQDPHEQFF
>-|TRBJ1-1|-|TRBV7-9|13
TGTGCCAGCAGCTTAGTTGAGAACACTGAAGCTTTCTTT
CASSLVENTEAFF
>-|TRBJ1-1|-|TRBV5-1|17
TGCGCCAGCAGCTTGTCGCCCCCTGGGGGCATGAACACTGAAGCTTTCTTT
CASSLSPPGGMNTEAFF
>-|TRBJ1-2|-|TRBV4-3|16
TGCGCCAGCAGCCAAGAGAATGTAGGGGGGCCCGGAGGCTACACCTTC
CASSQENVGGPGGYTF
>few|TRBJ2-7|-|TRBV5-1|16
TGCGCCAGCAGCTTGGAAACACGACTACTATCCTACGAGCAGTACTTC
CASSLETRLLSYEQYF
>-|TRBJ2-3|-|TRBV30|11
TGTGCCTGGACGATCACAGATACGCAGTATTTT
CAWTITDTQYF
>few|TRBJ2-7|-|TRBV18|16
TGTGCCAGCTCACCACGTCAGGGCTTTGCTGCCTACGAGCAGTACTTC
CASSPRQGFAAYEQYF
>many|TRBJ2-3|-|TRBV14|13
TGTGCCAGCAGCCAGGGCCGCGGAGATACGCAGTATTTT
CASSQGRGDTQYF
>-|TRBJ1-3|-|TRBV20-1|11
TGCAGTGCTAGAACGGGAAACACCATATATTTT
CSARTGNTIYF
>-|TRBJ2-3|TRBD2|TRBV30|14
TGTGCCTGGAGCGTAGCGGGAGGGTCAGATACGCAGTATTTT
CAWSVAGGSDTQYF
>many|TRBJ2-3|-|TRBV11-2|14
TGTGCCAGCACCCGATCGGGGGCCACAGATACGCAGTATTTT
CASTRSGATDTQYF
>-|TRBJ2-7|-|TRBV6-6|13
TGTGCCAGCAGTATAGCGGCCGTTGGGGAGCAGTACTTC
CASSIAAVGEQYF
>-|TRBJ2-7|-|TRBV9|15
TGTGCCAGCAGCGTAAACTGGCAGGGGCACTACGAGCAGTACTTC
CASSVNWQGHYEQYF
>few|TRBJ2-3|-|TRBV29-1|15
TGCAGCGTTGGGTACCAGGCGGGTGGCACAGATACGCAGTATTTT
CSVGYQAGGTDTQYF
>few|TRBJ2-5|TRBD1|TRBV7-9|15
TGTGCCAGCAGCTTACCCTCGACAGGGATGGAGACCCAGTACTTC
CASSLPSTGMETQYF
>few|TRBJ1-6|TRBD1|TRBV2|16
TGTGCCAGCAGTGAACAGGGGGCGGTTAATAATTCACCCCTCCACTTT
CASSEQGAVNNSPLHF
>few|TRBJ2-4|-|TRBV28|15
TGTGCCAGCAGCCCTGAGGGTTCGGCCAAAAACATTCAGTACTTC
CASSPEGSAKNIQYF
>few|TRBJ2-1|-|TRBV11-2|15
TGTGCCAGCAGCTCGACTGGACTGACCTACAATGAGCAGTTCTTC
CASSSTGLTYNEQFF
>few|TRBJ2-1|-|TRBV19|11
TGTGCCAGTAGAAACGGGCTGGAGCAGTTCTTC
CASRNGLEQFF
>few|TRBJ2-3|-|TRBV9|17
TGTGCCAGCAGCGGGAAGAACCGACAGCACCCCACAGATACGCAGTATTTT
CASSGKNRQHPTDTQYF
>few|TRBJ2-1|TRBD2|TRBV10-2|15
TGCGCCAGCAGTGAGTCGACTAGCGGGAGGAATGAGCAGTTCTTC
CASSESTSGRNEQFF
>-|TRBJ1-2|-|TRBV28|11
TGTGCCAGCAGGGAGGGCTATGGCTACACCTTC
CASREGYGYTF
>-|TRBJ1-6|TRBD1|TRBV30|15
TGTGCCTGGAGTTCAGAACAGGGGACGGATTCACCCCTCCACTTT
CAWSSEQGTDSPLHF
>-|TRBJ2-1|TRBD2|TRBV5-1|16
TGCGCCAGCAGCTTGGGGACTAGCGCAACCTACAATGAGCAGTTCTTC
CASSLGTSATYNEQFF
>-|TRBJ1-1|TRBD1|TRBV19|11
TGTGCCTGTAACAGGGGGCTGAAAGCTTTCTTT
CACNRGLKAFF
>few|TRBJ1-2|-|TRBV30|13
TGTGCCTGGAGTGTGGCAGTTAACTATGGCTACACCTTC
CAWSVAVNYGYTF
>-|TRBJ2-3|TRBD2|TRBV4-2|18
TGTGCCAGCAGCCAAGACCTAACGGGACTAGACAACACAGATACGCAGTATTTT
CASSQDLTGLDNTDTQYF
>-|TRBJ2-3|TRBD2|TRBV6-1|15
TGTGCCAGCAGTGCGACCGGGACTAGCGTTGATACGCAGTATTTT
CASSATGTSVDTQYF
>-|TRBJ2-6|-|TRBV6-1|14
TGTGCCAGCAGTGCACACTCTGGGGCCAACGTCCTGACTTTC
CASSAHSGANVLTF
>few|TRBJ2-5|-|TRBV7-9|14
TGTGCCAGCAGCTCGACAGAACGAGAGGAGACCCAGTACTTC
CASSSTEREETQYF
>-|TRBJ2-7|TRBD1|TRBV6-6|16
TGTGCCAGCAGAGAAATGCGACAGGGGACGTCCTACGAGCAGTACTTC
CASREMRQGTSYEQYF
>-|TRBJ2-1|-|TRBV6-6|15
TGTGCCAGCAGTAGAGAAGACTCCACCTACAATGAGCAGTTCTTC
CASSREDSTYNEQFF
>few|TRBJ2-5|-|TRBV2|12
TGTGCCAGCAGTGGCGACAGCCGAACCCAGTACTTC
CASSGDSRTQYF
>-|TRBJ2-7|TRBD1|TRBV20-1|10
TGCAGTGCTAGACAGGGGGATCTTTACTTC
CSARQGDLYF
>-|TRBJ2-5|TRBD1|TRBV14|15
TGTGCCAGCAGCCGTCCGACAGGGACCCAAGAGACCCAGTACTTC
CASSRPTGTQETQYF
>-|TRBJ2-7|-|TRBV18|15
TGTGCCAGCTCACCAGGTCCAACGGGGGCCTACGAGCAGTACTTC
CASSPGPTGAYEQYF
>-|TRBJ2-7|TRBD1|TRBV6-1|12
TGTGCCAGCAGTGAAGGACGGGACAGCCCGTACTTC
CASSEGRDSPYF
>few|TRBJ1-1|-|TRBV30|13
TGTGCCTGGAGCCTGCCGGGGAGCACTGAAGCTTTCTTT
CAWSLPGSTEAFF
>-|TRBJ1-1|-|TRBV7-8|12
TGTGCCAGCAGCTTAGATAGTTTCAGAGCTTTCTTT
CASSLDSFRAFF
>-|TRBJ2-3|TRBD1|TRBV7-2|15
TGTGCCAGCAGCTTGGACAGGGTGTCCGCAGATACGCAGTATTTT
CASSLDRVSADTQYF
>-|TRBJ2-5|TRBD1|TRBV6-1|14
TGTGCCAGCAGTGCCCGGACAGGGAAGGAGACCCAGTACTTC
CASSARTGKETQYF
>few|TRBJ1-5|-|TRBV7-2|15
TGTGCCAGCAGCTTAGGCGAGGGGCTTCGACAGCCCCAGCATTTT
CASSLGEGLRQPQHF
>few|TRBJ2-4|-|TRBV28|16
TGTGCCAGCAGTTTAGCGGCCGGAATAGCCAAAAACATTCAGTACTTC
CASSLAAGIAKNIQYF
>-|TRBJ1-4|-|TRBV27|15
TGTGCCAGCAGTTTAATATTGGGACCGAATGAAAAACTGTTTTTT
CASSLILGPNEKLFF
>few|TRBJ1-1|-|TRBV4-1|16
TGCGCCAGCAGCCAAGATCTCGGCAGAGGGAACACTGAAGCTTTCTTT
CASSQDLGRGNTEAFF
>-|TRBJ2-2|-|TRBV10-3|15
TGTGCCATCAGTGAGTCGCTCGGGGACACCGGGGAGCTGTTTTTT
CAISESLGDTGELFF
>few|TRBJ2-1|TRBD2|TRBV2|16
TGTGCCAGCATGAGTCCAGCGGGGGGCTCCTACAATGAGCAGTTCTTC
CASMSPAGGSYNEQFF
>-|TRBJ2-1|-|TRBV6-5|16
TGTGCCAGCAGTTATTCCTTTACGGCAGGACAGAATGAGCAGTTCTTC
CASSYSFTAGQNEQFF
>-|TRBJ1-2|-|TRBV15|12
TGTGCCACCAGCGCAAGGACAGCCGGCTACACCTTC
CATSARTAGYTF
>-|TRBJ1-1|-|TRBV30|10
TGTGCCTGCGAACCCTCGTCGGCTTTCTTT
CACEPSSAFF
>many|TRBJ2-1|-|TRBV29-1|10
TGCAGTTTATGGGTCAATGAGCAGTTCTTC
CSLWVNEQFF
>few|TRBJ2-3|TRBD1|TRBV7-2|16
TGTGCCAGCAGCTTAGTGGGGACAGGGAGACCAGATACGCAGTATTTT
CASSLVGTGRPDTQYF
>few|TRBJ2-3|-|TRBV5-1|15
TGCGCCAGCAGCCCCGTAGGGACCATGGGGGATACGCAGTATTTT
CASSPVGTMGDTQYF
>-|TRBJ2-3|-|TRBV2|15
TGTGCCAGCAGTGAAAACTTCGCTAGCACAGATACGCAGTATTTT
CASSENFASTDTQYF
>few|TRBJ2-2|TRBD1|TRBV18|17
TGTGCCAGCTCACCCCGACAGGGCGGATCGGGCACCGGGGAGCTGTTTTTT
CASSPRQGGSGTGELFF
>-|TRBJ2-2|-|TRBV9|14
TGTGCCAGCAGCGTAGGTAGGAACACCGGGGAGCTGTTTTTT
CASSVGRNTGELFF
>many|TRBJ2-7|-|TRBV2|15
TGTGCCAGCACCCTCCAGGGCGGTGCGGTTTACGAGCAGTACTTC
CASTLQGGAVYEQYF